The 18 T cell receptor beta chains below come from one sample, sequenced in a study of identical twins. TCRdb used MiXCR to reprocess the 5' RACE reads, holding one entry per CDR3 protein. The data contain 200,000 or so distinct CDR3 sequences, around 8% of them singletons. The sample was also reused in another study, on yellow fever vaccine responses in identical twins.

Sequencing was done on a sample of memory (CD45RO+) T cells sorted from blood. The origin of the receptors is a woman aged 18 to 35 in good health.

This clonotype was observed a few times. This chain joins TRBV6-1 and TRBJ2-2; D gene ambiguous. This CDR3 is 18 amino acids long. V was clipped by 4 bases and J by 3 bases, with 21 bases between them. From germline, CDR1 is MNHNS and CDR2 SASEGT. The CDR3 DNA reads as TGTGCCAGCAGTGCCATACGACCGGGTCGGGCCTACACCGGGGAGCTGTTTTTT. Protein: CASSAIRPGRAYTGELFF.

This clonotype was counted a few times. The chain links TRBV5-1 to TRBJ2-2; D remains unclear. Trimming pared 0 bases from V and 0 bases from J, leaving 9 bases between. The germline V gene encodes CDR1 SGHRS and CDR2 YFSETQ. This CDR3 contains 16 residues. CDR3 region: CASSLGQTANTGELFF. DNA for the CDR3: TGCGCCAGCAGCTTGGGGCAAACCGCGAACACCGGGGAGCTGTTTTTT.

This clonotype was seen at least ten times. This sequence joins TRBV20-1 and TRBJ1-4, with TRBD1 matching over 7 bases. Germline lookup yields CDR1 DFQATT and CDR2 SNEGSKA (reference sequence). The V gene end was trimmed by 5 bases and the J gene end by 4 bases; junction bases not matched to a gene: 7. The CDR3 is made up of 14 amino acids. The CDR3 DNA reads TGCAGTGCTGACAAACGGGACAGTAATGAAAAACTGTTTTTT. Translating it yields CSADKRDSNEKLFF.

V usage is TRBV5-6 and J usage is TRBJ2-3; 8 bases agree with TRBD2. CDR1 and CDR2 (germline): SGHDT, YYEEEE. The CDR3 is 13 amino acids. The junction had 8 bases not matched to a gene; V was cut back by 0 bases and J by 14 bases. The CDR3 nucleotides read TGTGCCAGCAGCTTGGCAACTAGCGGTGCACGGTATTTT. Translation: CASSLATSGARYF.

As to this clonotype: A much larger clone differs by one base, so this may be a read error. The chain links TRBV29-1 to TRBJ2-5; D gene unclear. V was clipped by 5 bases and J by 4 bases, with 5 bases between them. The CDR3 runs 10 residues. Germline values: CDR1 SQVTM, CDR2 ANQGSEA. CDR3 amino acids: CSVHSETQYF. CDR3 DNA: TGCAGCGTTCACTCAGAGACCCAGTACTTC.

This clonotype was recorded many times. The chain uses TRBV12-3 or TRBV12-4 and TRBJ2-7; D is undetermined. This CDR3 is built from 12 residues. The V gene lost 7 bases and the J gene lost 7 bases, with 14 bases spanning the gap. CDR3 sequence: CASTRHLGEQYF. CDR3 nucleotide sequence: TGTGCCAGCACCCGTCATTTGGGGGAGCAGTACTTC.

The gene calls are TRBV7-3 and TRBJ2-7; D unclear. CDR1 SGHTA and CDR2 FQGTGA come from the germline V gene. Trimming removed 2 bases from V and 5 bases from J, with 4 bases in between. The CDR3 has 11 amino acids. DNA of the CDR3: TGTGCCAGCAGCTTAGCCAACGAGCAGTACTTC. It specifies CASSLANEQYF.

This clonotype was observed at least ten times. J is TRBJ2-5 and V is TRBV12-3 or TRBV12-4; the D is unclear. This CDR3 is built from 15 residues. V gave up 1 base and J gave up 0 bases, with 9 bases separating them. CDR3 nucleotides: TGTGCCAGCAGTTTAGGGGCCGATAACCAAGAGACCCAGTACTTC. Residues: CASSLGADNQETQYF.

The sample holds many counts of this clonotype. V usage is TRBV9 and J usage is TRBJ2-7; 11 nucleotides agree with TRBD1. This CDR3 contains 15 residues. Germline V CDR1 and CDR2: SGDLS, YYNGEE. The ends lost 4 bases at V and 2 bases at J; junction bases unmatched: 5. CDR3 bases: TGTGCCAGCAGCCTCGGGACAGGGGGGCCCTACGAGCAGTACTTC. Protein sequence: CASSLGTGGPYEQYF.

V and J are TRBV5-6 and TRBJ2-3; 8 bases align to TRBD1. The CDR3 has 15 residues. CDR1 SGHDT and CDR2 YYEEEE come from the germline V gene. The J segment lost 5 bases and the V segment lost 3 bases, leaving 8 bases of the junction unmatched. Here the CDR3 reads CASSSGTGRGDTQYF. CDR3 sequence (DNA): TGTGCCAGCAGCTCCGGGACAGGCCGAGGAGATACGCAGTATTTT. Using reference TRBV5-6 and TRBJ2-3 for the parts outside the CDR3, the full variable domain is DAGVTQSPTHLIKTRGQQVTLRCSPKSGHDTVSWYQQALGQGPQFIFQYYEEEERQRGNFPDRFSGHQFPNYSSELNVNALLLGDSALYLCASSSGTGRGDTQYFGPGTRLTVL.

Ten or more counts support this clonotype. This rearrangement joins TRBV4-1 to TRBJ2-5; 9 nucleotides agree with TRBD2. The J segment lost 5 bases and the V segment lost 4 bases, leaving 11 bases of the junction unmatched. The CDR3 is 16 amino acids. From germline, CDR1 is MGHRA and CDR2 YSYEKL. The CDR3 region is CASSPIAGEESETQYF. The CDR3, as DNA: TGCGCCAGCAGCCCGATAGCGGGGGAGGAATCGGAGACCCAGTACTTC.

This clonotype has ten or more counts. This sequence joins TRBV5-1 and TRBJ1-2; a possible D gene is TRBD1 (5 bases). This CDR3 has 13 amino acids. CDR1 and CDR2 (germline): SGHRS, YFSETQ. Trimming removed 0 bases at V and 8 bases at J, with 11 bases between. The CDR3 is CASSLALGDGYTF. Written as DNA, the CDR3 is TGCGCCAGCAGCTTGGCCCTGGGGGACGGCTACACCTTC.

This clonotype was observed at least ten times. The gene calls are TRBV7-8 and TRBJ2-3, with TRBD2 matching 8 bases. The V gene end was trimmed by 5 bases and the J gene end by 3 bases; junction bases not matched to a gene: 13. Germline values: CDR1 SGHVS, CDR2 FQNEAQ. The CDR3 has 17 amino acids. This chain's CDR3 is CASSPSIGAGETDTQYF. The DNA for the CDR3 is TGTGCCAGCAGCCCATCAATCGGAGCGGGGGAGACAGATACGCAGTATTTT.

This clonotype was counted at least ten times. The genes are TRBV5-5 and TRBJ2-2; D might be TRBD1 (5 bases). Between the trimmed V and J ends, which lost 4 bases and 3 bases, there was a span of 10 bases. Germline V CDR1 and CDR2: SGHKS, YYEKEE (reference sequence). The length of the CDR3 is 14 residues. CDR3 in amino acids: CASSRPTDTGELFF. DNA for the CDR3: TGTGCCAGCAGCCGGCCGACAGACACCGGGGAGCTGTTTTTT.

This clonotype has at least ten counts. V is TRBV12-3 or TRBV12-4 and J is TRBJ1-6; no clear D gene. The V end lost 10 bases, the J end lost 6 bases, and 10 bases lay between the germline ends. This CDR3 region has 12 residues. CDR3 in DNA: TGTGCCACTAATGAAGCTAATTCACCCCTCCACTTT. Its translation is CATNEANSPLHF.

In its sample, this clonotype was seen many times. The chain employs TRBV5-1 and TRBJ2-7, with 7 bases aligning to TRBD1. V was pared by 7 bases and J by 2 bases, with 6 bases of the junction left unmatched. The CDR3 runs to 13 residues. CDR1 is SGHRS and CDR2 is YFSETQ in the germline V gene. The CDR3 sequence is CASGGQPAYEQYF. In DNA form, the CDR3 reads TGCGCCAGCGGGGGACAGCCGGCCTACGAGCAGTACTTC.

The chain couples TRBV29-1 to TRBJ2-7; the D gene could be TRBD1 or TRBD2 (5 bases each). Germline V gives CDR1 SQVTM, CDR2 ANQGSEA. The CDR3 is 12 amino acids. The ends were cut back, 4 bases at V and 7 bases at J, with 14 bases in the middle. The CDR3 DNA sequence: TGCAGCGTTGCCCGGGACGGGGTTGAGCAGTACTTC. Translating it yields CSVARDGVEQYF.

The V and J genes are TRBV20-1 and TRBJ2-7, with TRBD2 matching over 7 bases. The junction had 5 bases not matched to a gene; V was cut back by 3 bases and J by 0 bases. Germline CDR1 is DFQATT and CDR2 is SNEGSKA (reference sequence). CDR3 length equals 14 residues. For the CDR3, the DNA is TGCAGTGCTAGGCCCCCTAGCGGCTCCTACGAGCAGTACTTC. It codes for CSARPPSGSYEQYF.